This T cell receptor beta chain was sequenced during a study of T cells in localized non-small cell lung cancer. Findings and limits, study-wide: The appearance of a median 57 of the top 100 tumor clones was seen in adjacent lung. Measurement of T cell clonality placed uninvolved adjacent lung highest, above the level in tumor.

This clone appeared a single time. Its antigen remains unidentified. This CDR3 comprises 18 residues. J lost 5 bases, V lost 1 base, and 13 bases had no gene match. The germline gives CDR1 MGHRA, CDR2 YSYEKL. The repertoire was sequenced with immunoSEQ multiplex PCR; TCRdb's copy has only in-frame clones and lacks some. The sample has about 15,000 clones; almost 90% are singletons. The J gene is TRBJ2-5, the V gene TRBV4-1, with 10 bases aligning to TRBD2. The input for sequencing was peripheral blood mononuclear cells, taken before any cancer treatment. This receptor was identified in a woman aged 35-70 years with stage III lung adenocarcinoma. CDR3: CASSQVAAGGPRMETQYF. The CDR3, as DNA: TGCGCCAGCAGCCAAGTTGCAGCGGGAGGGCCTCGGATGGAGACCCAGTACTTC.